The following is a TCR beta chain sequence with its context. No antigen is known for it. This specimen comes from a study of glioma-infiltrating T cells after dendritic cell vaccination. About the study: At biweekly intervals, patients got three intradermal dendritic cell vaccine injections. Notes on the study in general: Few patients contributed both blood and tumor specimens.

This CDR3 comprises 13 residues. V dropped 3 bases and J dropped 8 bases, with 13 bases sitting between them. Germline CDR1 KGHSH, CDR2 LQKENI. The assay was immunoSEQ multiplex PCR, and TCRdb's table has in-frame clones only and misses some. The profile shows around 89,000 clones, about nine tenths of them singletons. Sequenced here: blood, sampled before dendritic cell vaccination. The source of this sequence is a human donor with glioblastoma. The chain carries TRBV18 and TRBJ1-2; D is undetermined. The CDR3 protein is CASSPSSSGGYTF. In DNA, the CDR3 is TGTGCCAGCTCACCGTCTAGTAGTGGGGGCTACACCTTC.